These 29 T cell receptor beta chains were sequenced from one sample in a study of blood T cell repertoires in COVID-19. Using immunoSEQ multiplex PCR, the repertoire was profiled, and TCRdb retains in-frame clones only, with some absent. The data contain roughly 250,000 clones, approximately 86% of them singletons. Input material: peripheral blood. The origin of the receptors is a man aged 35-49 years who had recovered from COVID-19.

The rearrangement uses TRBV28 and TRBJ1-5; D gene unclear. V lost 7 bases and J 1 base, leaving 14 bases between the germline ends. Germline assignment: CDR1 MDHEN and CDR2 SYDVKM. The CDR3 spans 15 residues. CDR3 in DNA: TGTGCCAGCAAGAGAGGAGGTGGGAGCAATCAGCCCCAGCATTTT. Residues: CASKRGGGSNQPQHF.

This clone was counted a few times. This chain uses TRBV6-5 with TRBJ1-4, with TRBD1 as a possible D gene (5 bases). Trimming took 8 bases from V and 5 from J, leaving 12 bases between them. The CDR3 length is 13 residues. CDR1 MNHEY and CDR2 SVGAGI come from the germline V gene. This CDR3 is CASGAGRNEKLFF. The CDR3 DNA follows: TGTGCCAGCGGGGCAGGGCGGAATGAAAAACTGTTTTTT.

This chain joins TRBV14 and TRBJ2-1; TRBD2 matches at 8 bases. There are 16 residues in the CDR3. Germline V gene sequence: CDR1 SGHDN, CDR2 FVKESK. V trimming: 3 bases; J trimming: 4 bases; junction bases outside the gene matches: 8. CDR3 sequence reads: CASSHLLAVQYNEQFF. As DNA, the CDR3 is TGTGCCAGCAGCCATTTACTAGCGGTTCAATACAATGAGCAGTTCTTC.

A few counts support this clone. V gene TRBV30 combines with J gene TRBJ2-7; possible D gene TRBD1, 6 bases. Germline values: CDR1 GTSNPN, CDR2 SVGIG (reference sequence). The CDR3 consists of 12 residues. V was clipped by 8 bases and J by 2 bases, with 13 bases between them. The CDR3 sequence is CAHRTGPYEQYF. The CDR3 nucleotides are TGTGCCCACCGAACAGGGCCCTACGAGCAGTACTTC. The whole variable domain, filled in from reference TRBV30 and TRBJ2-7, reads SQTIHQWPATLVQPVGSPLSLECTVEGTSNPNLYWYRQAAGRGLQLLFYSVGIGQISSEVPQNLSASRPQDRQFILSSKKLLLSDSGFYLCAHRTGPYEQYFGPGTRLTVT.

The chain is built from TRBV23-1 and TRBJ1-6; D not certain. TRBV23-1 is reported as an ORF; its role is uncertain. The CDR3 length is 17 residues. The V end lost 0 bases, the J end lost 0 bases, and 9 bases lay between the germline ends. The CDR3, as DNA: TGCGCCAGCAGTCAATCTTCGGTGAGCTCCTATAATTCACCCCTCCACTTT. It codes for CASSQSSVSSYNSPLHF.

V gene TRBV13 combines with J gene TRBJ2-7; TRBD1 aligns across 7 bases. V shed 5 bases and J 2 bases; nucleotides not matched to a gene: 6. CDR1 is PRHDT and CDR2 is FYEKMQ in the germline V gene (reference sequence). This CDR3 contains 14 residues. The CDR3 nucleotides read TGTGCCAGCAGCCGGGGACAGACCGCCTACGAGCAGTACTTC. Its protein product is CASSRGQTAYEQYF.

The chain has TRBV15 and TRBJ1-4; 11 bases agree with TRBD1. The CDR3 consists of 16 residues. With 4 bases clipped from V and 5 bases from J, the junction kept 6 bases outside the gene matches. Germline V gene data show CDR1 as LNHNV and CDR2 as YYDKDF (reference sequence). The DNA for the CDR3 is TGTGCCACCAGCAAAGCCCGGGACAGGGGGAATGAAAAACTGTTTTTT. Encoded protein: CATSKARDRGNEKLFF.

V is TRBV9 and J is TRBJ2-3, with 7 bases that match TRBD1. The germline V gene has CDR1 SGDLS and CDR2 YYNGEE. The V segment lost 2 bases and the J segment 7 bases; nucleotides outside the gene matches: 10. This CDR3 has 15 amino acids. The CDR3 loop is CASSVSGGVGNTQYF. The DNA for the CDR3 is TGTGCCAGCAGCGTTTCAGGGGGAGTGGGAAATACGCAGTATTTT.

This clone appeared many times. This chain joins TRBV30 and TRBJ1-1; 7 bases align to TRBD1. Germline CDR1 reads GTSNPN; CDR2 reads SVGIG (reference sequence). The CDR3 has 16 amino acids. The J segment lost 1 base and the V segment lost 1 base, leaving 9 bases of the junction unmatched. The CDR3 bases are TGTGCCTGGAGTGGGGGTATAGGGGGCCAGAACACTGAAGCTTTCTTT. Its protein is CAWSGGIGGQNTEAFF.

In its sample, this clone was seen a few times. This chain links TRBV7-9 with TRBJ1-5; perhaps TRBD1 as D (5 bases). The V end was cut by 4 bases, the J end by 3 bases, with 13 bases between. CDR1 SEHNR and CDR2 FQNEAQ come from the germline V gene (reference sequence). CDR3 size: 15 residues. The DNA for the CDR3 is TGTGCCAGCAGCTCAGGGCCCCTGAACAATCAGCCCCAGCATTTT. Encoded protein: CASSSGPLNNQPQHF.

This chain connects TRBV6-1 to TRBJ2-2, with 10 bases identical to TRBD2. V lost 5 bases and J lost 8; bases outside the gene matches: 5. The CDR3 consists of 14 residues. CDR1 and CDR2 (germline): MNHNS, SASEGT. The chain's CDR3 is CASSQRGGPGELFF. DNA for the CDR3: TGTGCCAGCAGTCAGCGGGGGGGCCCTGGGGAGCTGTTTTTT.

The V gene is TRBV6-5, the J gene TRBJ2-3; possibly TRBD2 for D (5 bases). The CDR3 extends over 14 amino acids. V was shortened by 6 bases and J by 6 bases, with 16 bases between the two germline ends. Looked up from germline, CDR1 is MNHEY and CDR2 is SVGAGI. CDR3 in DNA: TGTGCCAGCAGGCCCTCGCGGGCCTCGGATACGCAGTATTTT. This gives the protein CASRPSRASDTQYF.

This chain joins TRBV11-2 and TRBJ2-2, with D possibly TRBD2 on 5 matching bases. The CDR3 runs 13 residues. Per the germline V gene, CDR1 is SGHAT and CDR2 is FQNNGV. V was trimmed by 6 bases and J by 4 bases, leaving 9 bases between them. CDR3 sequence reads: CASREGGTGELFF. Here the CDR3 DNA reads TGTGCCAGCAGAGAGGGTGGCACCGGGGAGCTGTTTTTT. Using reference TRBV11-2 and TRBJ2-2 for the parts outside the CDR3, the full variable domain is EAGVAQSPRYKIIEKRQSVAFWCNPISGHATLYWYQQILGQGPKLLIQFQNNGVVDDSQLPKDRFSAERLKGVDSTLKIQPAKLEDSAVYLCASREGGTGELFFGEGSRLTVL.

The J gene is TRBJ2-2, the V gene TRBV9; 10 bases match TRBD2. This CDR3 is 17 amino acids long. V shed 0 bases and J 2 bases; nucleotides not matched to a gene: 4. Germline V CDR1 and CDR2: SGDLS, YYNGEE. In DNA form, the CDR3 reads TGTGCCAGCAGCGTAGTTAGCGGGGGGCACAACACCGGGGAGCTGTTTTTT. Amino acid sequence: CASSVVSGGHNTGELFF.

The J gene is TRBJ2-7, the V gene TRBV6-2 or TRBV6-3, with a weak D call TRBD1 (7 bases). The length of the CDR3 is 15 residues. The V and J ends lost 4 bases and 3 bases respectively, with 16 bases between them. The germline V gene has CDR1 MNHEY and CDR2 SVGEGT. The CDR3 is CASSLRGDRGYEQYF. The CDR3 bases are TGTGCCAGCAGTTTGAGGGGGGACAGAGGCTACGAGCAGTACTTC.

V usage is TRBV5-1 and J usage is TRBJ2-2; 9 bases map to TRBD2. In germline, CDR1 is SGHRS, CDR2 YFSETQ. V was clipped by 4 bases and J by 4 bases; unmatched bases: 5. This CDR3 has 15 amino acids. Written as DNA, the CDR3 is TGCGCCAGCAGCGCCAGCGGGGGGAGCACCGGGGAGCTGTTTTTT. As protein: CASSASGGSTGELFF.

The V call is TRBV6-5, the J call TRBJ1-5; possibly TRBD1 for D (5 bases). The CDR3 consists of 13 residues. The V gene's germline CDR1 is MNHEY and CDR2 SVGAGI. The V and J ends lost 4 bases and 5 bases respectively, with 9 bases between them. The CDR3 sequence is CASSSGIHQPQHF. The CDR3 bases are TGTGCCAGCAGTTCAGGGATCCATCAGCCCCAGCATTTT.

CDR3 coding DNA: TGTGCCATCAGTGACGGTGGGGCCTCCTACAATGAGCAGTTCTTC. Protein sequence: CAISDGGASYNEQFF. This sequence joins TRBV10-3 and TRBJ2-1; TRBD1 might be the D (5 bases). The CDR3 consists of 15 residues. Germline loops: CDR1 ENHRY, CDR2 SYGVKD. The germline V and J ends were trimmed by 3 bases and 0 bases, with 9 bases remaining between them.

This chain links TRBV5-4 with TRBJ2-3, with D maybe TRBD1 (6 bases). The CDR3 loop spans 15 amino acids. V lost 4 bases and J lost 2, with 14 bases in between. Germline-derived CDR1 and CDR2 are SGHNT and YYREEE (reference sequence). CDR3 bases: TGTGCCAGCAGCGGAAAGGACAGATCCACAGATACGCAGTATTTT. It encodes CASSGKDRSTDTQYF.

CDR3: CASSLGGGNYEQYF. In DNA, the CDR3 is TGTGCCAGCAGCTTGGGCGGGGGTAACTACGAGCAGTACTTC. V is TRBV5-6 and J is TRBJ2-7; 7 bases line up with TRBD2. Germline CDR1 and CDR2: SGHDT and YYEEEE. After removal of 0 bases from V and 3 bases from J, the junction contained 3 bases not matched to a gene. CDR3 size: 14 residues. The full variable domain, its missing parts supplied by reference TRBV5-6 and TRBJ2-7, is DAGVTQSPTHLIKTRGQQVTLRCSPKSGHDTVSWYQQALGQGPQFIFQYYEEEERQRGNFPDRFSGHQFPNYSSELNVNALLLGDSALYLCASSLGGGNYEQYFGPGTRLTVT.

This clone was observed a single time. The rearrangement links TRBV2 to TRBJ2-3; a weak D match, TRBD1 (6 bases). The germline gives CDR1 SNHLY, CDR2 FYNNEI. This CDR3 is built from 15 residues. V lost 7 bases and J lost 2, with 16 bases in between. The CDR3 region is CASTILTGPTDTQYF. CDR3 DNA sequence: TGTGCCAGCACTATCCTGACAGGACCCACAGATACGCAGTATTTT.

The rearrangement links TRBV7-9 to TRBJ1-2, with TRBD1 identical over 8 bases. This CDR3 comprises 16 residues. Germline CDR1 SEHNR, CDR2 FQNEAQ (reference sequence). Trimming removed 2 bases from V and 4 bases from J; junction bases left unmatched: 9. This CDR3 is CASSLTGQGSRYGYTF. DNA of the CDR3: TGTGCCAGCAGCTTAACCGGACAGGGAAGTCGCTATGGCTACACCTTC.

The V and J genes are TRBV2 and TRBJ2-1; D is unclear. Trimming cost V 3 bases and J 8 bases, with 5 bases left between them. The length of the CDR3 is 11 residues. The germline V gene has CDR1 SNHLY and CDR2 FYNNEI. CDR3 loop: CASSDGYEQFF. Written as DNA, the CDR3 is TGTGCCAGCAGTGACGGGTATGAGCAGTTCTTC.

V usage is TRBV5-5 and J usage is TRBJ1-1, with D possibly matching TRBD1 (5 bases). The V gene lost 4 bases and the J gene lost 8 bases, with 12 bases spanning the gap. This CDR3 is built from 12 residues. CDR1 is SGHKS and CDR2 is YYEKEE in the germline V gene (reference sequence). Here the CDR3 reads CASSLRGEEAFF. Written as DNA, the CDR3 is TGTGCCAGCAGCCTACGGGGGGAGGAAGCTTTCTTT. The whole variable domain, remainder taken from reference TRBV5-5 and TRBJ1-1, is DAGVTQSPTHLIKTRGQQVTLRCSPISGHKSVSWYQQVLGQGPQFIFQYYEKEERGRGNFPDRFSARQFPNYSSELNVNALLLGDSALYLCASSLRGEEAFFGQGTRLTVV.

The V and J genes are TRBV5-6 and TRBJ2-5; TRBD1 matches at 7 bases. Germline V gene lookup returns CDR1 SGHDT and CDR2 YYEEEE. The ends lost 0 bases at V and 3 bases at J; junction bases unmatched: 5. This CDR3 has 15 amino acids. CDR3 DNA sequence: TGTGCCAGCAGCTTGGGTGGGCAGGGGGAAGAGACCCAGTACTTC. Translated: CASSLGGQGEETQYF.

V and J are TRBV5-1 and TRBJ1-1, with 9 bases lining up with TRBD1. J gave up 0 bases and V 7 bases, and 13 bases lay outside the gene matches. The CDR3 contains 17 residues. The germline V gene has CDR1 SGHRS and CDR2 YFSETQ. The CDR3 nucleotides read TGCGCCAGCGCCCGGTCGGGACAGGGCGTCATGAACACTGAAGCTTTCTTT. This sequence encodes CASARSGQGVMNTEAFF.

The chain combines TRBV5-1 with TRBJ2-1; a possible D gene is TRBD2 (6 bases). V lost 4 bases, J lost 2 bases, and 16 bases lay in between. Germline CDR1 is SGHRS and CDR2 is YFSETQ. The CDR3 spans 16 residues. CDR3 bases: TGCGCCAGCAGCCCCGGAGGCGGGACCCCCTACAATGAGCAGTTCTTC. It codes for CASSPGGGTPYNEQFF.

The rearrangement joins TRBV6-5 to TRBJ2-1; the D gene is possibly TRBD2 (6 bases). Germline CDR1 MNHEY, CDR2 SVGAGI. The CDR3 loop spans 14 amino acids. V lost 4 bases and J 4 bases, leaving 11 bases between the germline ends. The CDR3 spells CASSSPSEYNEQFF. Here the CDR3 DNA reads TGTGCCAGCAGTTCCCCTAGCGAATACAATGAGCAGTTCTTC.

The chain carries TRBV12-3 or TRBV12-4 and TRBJ2-7, with 7 nucleotides matching TRBD2. V lost 2 bases, J lost 6 bases, and 4 bases stayed unmatched. The CDR3 sequence is 13 residues long. In nucleotides, the CDR3 is TGTGCCAGCAGTTTAAGTGGGGGGGGCGAGCAGTACTTC. Amino acid sequence: CASSLSGGGEQYF.